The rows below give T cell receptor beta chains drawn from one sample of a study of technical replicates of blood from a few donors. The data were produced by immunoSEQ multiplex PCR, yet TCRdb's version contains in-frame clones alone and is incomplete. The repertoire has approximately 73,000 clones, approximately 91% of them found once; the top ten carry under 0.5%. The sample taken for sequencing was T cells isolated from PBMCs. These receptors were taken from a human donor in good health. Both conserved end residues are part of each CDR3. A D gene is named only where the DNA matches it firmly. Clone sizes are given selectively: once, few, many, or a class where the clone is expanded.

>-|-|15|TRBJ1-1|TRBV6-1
CASEEGRRVGSEAFF
TGTGCCTCGGAGGAGGGACGACGGGTGGGATCTGAAGCTTTCTTT
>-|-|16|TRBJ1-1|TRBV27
CASSFTWTALNTEAFF
TGTGCCAGCAGCTTCACTTGGACAGCTCTGAACACTGAAGCTTTCTTT
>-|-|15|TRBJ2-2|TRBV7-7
CASSRGSANTGELFF
TGTGCCAGCAGCCGCGGCAGCGCAAACACCGGGGAGCTGTTTTTT
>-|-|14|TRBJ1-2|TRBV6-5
CASSQTPTNYGYTF
TGTGCCAGCAGTCAAACACCCACTAACTATGGCTACACCTTC
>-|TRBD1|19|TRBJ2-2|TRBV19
CASSVTPGGQGLNTGELFF
TGTGCCAGTAGCGTCACACCTGGAGGACAGGGATTGAACACCGGGGAGCTGTTTTTT
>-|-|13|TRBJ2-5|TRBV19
CASSIQGQETQYF
TGTGCCAGTAGTATACAGGGCCAAGAGACCCAGTACTTC
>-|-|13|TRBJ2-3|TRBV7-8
CASSLSHTDTQYF
TGTGCCAGCAGCTTAAGCCACACAGATACGCAGTATTTT
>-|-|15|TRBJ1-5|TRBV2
CASKYGADSNQPQHF
TGTGCCAGCAAGTATGGAGCAGATAGCAATCAGCCCCAGCATTTT
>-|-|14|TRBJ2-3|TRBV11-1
CASSWAGLHDTQYF
TGTGCCAGCAGCTGGGCGGGTTTACACGATACGCAGTATTTT
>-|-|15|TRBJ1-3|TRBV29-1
CSARESGGTGNTIYF
TGCAGCGCCAGGGAATCAGGTGGTACTGGAAACACCATATATTTT
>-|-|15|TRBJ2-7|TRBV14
CASSQVSPFSGVTYF
TGTGCCAGCAGCCAAGTGTCCCCGTTCTCAGGGGTAACTTACTTC
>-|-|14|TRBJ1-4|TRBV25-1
CASSGTGLEEKLFF
TGTGCCAGCAGTGGAACAGGGTTGGAGGAAAAACTGTTTTTT
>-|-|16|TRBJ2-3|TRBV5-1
CASSSEWGGGTDTQYF
TGCGCCAGCAGCTCCGAATGGGGGGGCGGCACAGATACGCAGTATTTT
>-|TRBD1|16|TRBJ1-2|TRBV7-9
CASSFWGRGRAYGYTF
TGTGCCAGCAGCTTTTGGGGCAGGGGGCGCGCCTATGGCTACACCTTC
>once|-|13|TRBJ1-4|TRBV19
CASRLSTNEKLFF
TGTGCCAGCCGGTTATCAACTAATGAAAAACTGTTTTTT
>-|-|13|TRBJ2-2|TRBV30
CAWNRGNTGELFF
TGTGCCTGGAATAGGGGAAACACCGGGGAGCTGTTTTTT
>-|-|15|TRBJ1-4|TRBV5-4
CASSLIGQGGEKLFF
TGTGCCAGCAGCTTGATTGGGCAGGGCGGAGAAAAACTGTTTTTT
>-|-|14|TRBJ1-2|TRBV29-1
CSVEDSLRGSGYTF
TGCAGCGTTGAAGATAGTTTAAGGGGGAGTGGCTACACCTTC
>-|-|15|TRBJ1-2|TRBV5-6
CASSAPPTAAVGYTF
TGTGCCAGCAGCGCACCTCCGACAGCCGCCGTTGGCTACACCTTC
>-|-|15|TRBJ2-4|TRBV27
CASSLGYRSGNIQYF
TGTGCCAGCAGTTTAGGTTACCGTTCGGGGAACATTCAGTACTTC
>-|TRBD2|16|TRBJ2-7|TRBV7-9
CASSLVLAGINYEQYF
TGTGCCAGCAGCTTAGTACTAGCGGGAATCAATTACGAGCAGTACTTC
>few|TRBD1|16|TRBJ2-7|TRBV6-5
CASSYSSGTGLSEQYF
TGTGCCAGCAGTTACTCCTCCGGGACAGGGCTGAGCGAGCAGTACTTC
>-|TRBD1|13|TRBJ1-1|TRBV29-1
CSVRGLSDTEAFF
TGCAGCGTTAGGGGGCTCTCGGACACTGAAGCTTTCTTT
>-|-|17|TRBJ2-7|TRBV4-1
CASSQDLGGGFSYEQYF
TGCGCCAGCAGCCAAGATCTAGGCGGGGGCTTCTCCTACGAGCAGTACTTC
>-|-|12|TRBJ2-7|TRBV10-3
CAISEGGGVQYF
TGTGCCATCAGTGAGGGAGGGGGCGTGCAGTACTTC
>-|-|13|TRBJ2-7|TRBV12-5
CASGHFICYEQYF
TGTGCTAGTGGCCACTTTATATGCTACGAGCAGTACTTC
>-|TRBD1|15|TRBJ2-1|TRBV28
CASSWGQGAYNEQFF
TGTGCCAGCAGCTGGGGACAGGGGGCCTACAATGAGCAGTTCTTC
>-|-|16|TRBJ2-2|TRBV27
CASSLWYKGEAGELFF
TGTGCCAGCAGTTTATGGTATAAAGGGGAGGCGGGGGAGCTGTTTTTT
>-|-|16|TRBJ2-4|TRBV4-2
CASSPPAGLAKNIQYF
TGTGCCAGCAGCCCGCCTGCAGGGCTAGCCAAAAACATTCAGTACTTC
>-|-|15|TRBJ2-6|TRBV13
CASSPSHSGANVLTF
TGTGCCAGCAGCCCGAGTCACTCTGGGGCCAACGTCCTGACTTTC
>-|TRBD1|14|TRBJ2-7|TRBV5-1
CASAPGTGGYEQYF
TGCGCCAGCGCCCCGGGGACAGGGGGCTACGAGCAGTACTTC
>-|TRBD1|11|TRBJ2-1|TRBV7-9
CASSWDRGQFF
TGTGCCAGCAGCTGGGACAGGGGGCAGTTCTTC
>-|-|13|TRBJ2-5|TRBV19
CASSQVIGETQYF
TGTGCCAGTAGTCAGGTAATTGGAGAGACCCAGTACTTC
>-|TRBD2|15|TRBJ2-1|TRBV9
CASSRGSSSYNEQFF
TGTGCCAGCAGCCGCGGGAGCAGCTCCTACAATGAGCAGTTCTTC
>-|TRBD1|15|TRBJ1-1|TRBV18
CASSLQGPMNTEAFF
TGTGCCAGCTCCCTACAGGGGCCTATGAACACTGAAGCTTTCTTT
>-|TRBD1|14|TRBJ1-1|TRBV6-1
CASSEAGGTTEAFF
TGTGCCAGCAGTGAGGCAGGGGGTACGACTGAAGCTTTCTTT
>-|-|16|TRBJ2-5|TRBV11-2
CASSPPGLQGWETQYF
TGTGCCAGCAGCCCGCCCGGTCTACAGGGCTGGGAGACCCAGTACTTC
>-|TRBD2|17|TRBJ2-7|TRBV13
CASSFRLAGGIAYEQYF
TGTGCCAGCAGCTTTCGACTAGCGGGAGGCATCGCCTACGAGCAGTACTTC
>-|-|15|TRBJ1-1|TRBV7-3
CASSLTRGGQTEAFF
TGTGCCAGCAGCTTAACTAGAGGGGGTCAAACTGAAGCTTTCTTT
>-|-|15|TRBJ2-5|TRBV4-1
CASSQVSTIQETQYF
TGCGCCAGCAGCCAAGTCAGTACCATCCAAGAGACCCAGTACTTC
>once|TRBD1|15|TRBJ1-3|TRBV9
CASSVGGTGLSTIYF
TGTGCCAGCAGCGTAGGCGGGACAGGGTTATCCACCATATATTTT
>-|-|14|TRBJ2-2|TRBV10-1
CASSEYLDTGELFF
TGCGCCAGCAGTGAGTACTTAGACACCGGGGAGCTGTTTTTT
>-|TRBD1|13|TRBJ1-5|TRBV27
CATRQGANQPQHF
TGTGCCACACGACAGGGGGCCAATCAGCCCCAGCATTTT
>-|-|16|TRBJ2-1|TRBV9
CASSVGGRSSYNEQFF
TGTGCCAGCAGCGTAGGTGGCAGAAGCTCCTACAATGAGCAGTTCTTC
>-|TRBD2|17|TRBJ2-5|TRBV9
CASSVDSGRPGQETQYF
TGTGCCAGCAGCGTAGATAGCGGGAGGCCGGGGCAAGAGACCCAGTACTTC
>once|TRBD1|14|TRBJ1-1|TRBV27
CASSLVGTVTEAFF
TGTGCCAGCAGTTTGGTAGGGACAGTAACTGAAGCTTTCTTT